This T cell receptor (beta chain) emerged from a study of T cells in Graves' hyperthyroidism and ophthalmopathy. Per the germline V gene, CDR1 is SGHRS and CDR2 is YFSETQ. V lost 1 base to trimming and J lost 6 bases, with 17 bases between them. The CDR3 sequence is 15 residues long. The TCR beta CDR3 regions underwent amplification using RNA transcripts as the source. First-round RT-PCR with HTBI primers amplified the TCR CDR3 region. Via MiXCR, TCRdb re-called the multiplex PCR reads, giving one row per CDR3 protein. The repertoire holds about 260,000 distinct CDR3 sequences, with roughly 20% as singletons.

What was sequenced was blood. This TCR came from a man aged 30 to 45 with Graves' ophthalmopathy. V and J are TRBV5-1 and TRBJ2-7; D call uncertain. For the CDR3, the DNA is TGCGCCAGCAGCTTGTCCCCCTCCGGTGGCTCCGAGCAGTACTTC. Protein sequence: CASSLSPSGGSEQYF. The complete variable domain, with remaining parts taken from reference TRBV5-1 and TRBJ2-7, reads KAGVTQTPRYLIKTRGQQVTLSCSPISGHRSVSWYQQTPGQGLQFLFEYFSETQRNKGNFPGRFSGRQFSNSRSEMNVSTLELGDSALYLCASSLSPSGGSEQYFGPGTRLTVT.